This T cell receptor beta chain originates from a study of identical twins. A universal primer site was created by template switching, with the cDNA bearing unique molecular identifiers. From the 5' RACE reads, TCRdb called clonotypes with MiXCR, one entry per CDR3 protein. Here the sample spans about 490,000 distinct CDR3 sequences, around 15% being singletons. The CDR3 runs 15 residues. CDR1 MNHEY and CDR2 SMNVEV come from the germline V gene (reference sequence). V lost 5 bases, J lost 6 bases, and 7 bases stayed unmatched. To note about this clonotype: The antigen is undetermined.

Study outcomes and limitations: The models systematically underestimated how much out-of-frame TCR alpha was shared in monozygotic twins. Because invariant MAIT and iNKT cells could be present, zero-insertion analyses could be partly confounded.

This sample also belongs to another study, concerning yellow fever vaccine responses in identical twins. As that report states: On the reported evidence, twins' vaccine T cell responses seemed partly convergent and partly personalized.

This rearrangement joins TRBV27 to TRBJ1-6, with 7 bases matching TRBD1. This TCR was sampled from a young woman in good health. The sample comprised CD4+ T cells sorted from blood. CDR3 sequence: CASSPSWDSNSPLHF. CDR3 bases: TGTGCCAGCAGTCCTAGTTGGGACAGTAATTCACCCCTCCACTTT.